This is a list of T cell receptor beta chains from one sample in a study of cytomegalovirus exposure and HLA in healthy donors. Clones were read by immunoSEQ multiplex PCR, and TCRdb kept only the in-frame ones, dropping some. The data show over 150,000 clones, with almost 85% seen just once and roughly 0.38% held by the top ten. Sequenced: PBMCs. These receptors were taken from a boy aged 2 to 10 in good health and CMV-seronegative. The CDR3 runs from the conserved cysteine through the conserved F or W. A D gene is named only where the DNA matches it firmly. Some rows mark clone size as missing; the rest say once, few, many or name a class of expanded clone.

CDR3aa: CASSLEEGMVTGELFF
CDR3nt: TGTGCCAGCAGTTTAGAGGAGGGGATGGTAACCGGGGAGCTGTTTTTT
len: 16
abundance: NA
v_gene: TRBV27
d_gene: NA
j_gene: TRBJ2-2

CDR3aa: CASSDGTLDQPQHF
CDR3nt: TGTGCCAGTAGTGACGGGACACTTGATCAGCCCCAGCATTTT
len: 14
abundance: NA
v_gene: TRBV19
d_gene: NA
j_gene: TRBJ1-5

CDR3aa: CASSASSGRDTGELFF
CDR3nt: TGTGCCAGCAGCGCTTCGAGCGGGAGAGACACCGGGGAGCTGTTTTTT
len: 16
abundance: NA
v_gene: TRBV9
d_gene: TRBD2
j_gene: TRBJ2-2

CDR3aa: CASSRGGYQPQHF
CDR3nt: TGTGCCAGTAGTAGAGGGGGCTATCAGCCCCAGCATTTT
len: 13
abundance: NA
v_gene: TRBV19
d_gene: TRBD1
j_gene: TRBJ1-5

CDR3aa: CASSPGRYQPQHF
CDR3nt: TGTGCCAGCAGCCCAGGGCGTTACCAGCCCCAGCATTTT
len: 13
abundance: few
v_gene: TRBV7-6
d_gene: NA
j_gene: TRBJ1-5

CDR3aa: CATSRYRADTQYF
CDR3nt: TGTGCCACCAGCAGATACAGGGCTGATACGCAGTATTTT
len: 13
abundance: NA
v_gene: TRBV15
d_gene: NA
j_gene: TRBJ2-3

CDR3aa: CASRPTGPAETQYF
CDR3nt: TGTGCCAGCAGGCCGACAGGGCCGGCAGAGACCCAGTACTTC
len: 14
abundance: NA
v_gene: TRBV5-4
d_gene: TRBD1
j_gene: TRBJ2-5

CDR3aa: CASSVTGGDYGYTF
CDR3nt: TGCGCCAGCAGCGTAACAGGGGGCGACTATGGCTACACCTTC
len: 14
abundance: NA
v_gene: TRBV5-1
d_gene: TRBD1
j_gene: TRBJ1-2

CDR3aa: CASSVARELAGFADTQYF
CDR3nt: TGTGCCAGCAGCGTAGCTAGAGAACTAGCGGGGTTTGCGGATACGCAGTATTTT
len: 18
abundance: NA
v_gene: TRBV9
d_gene: TRBD2
j_gene: TRBJ2-3

CDR3aa: CASSWVGSDSYSYEQYF
CDR3nt: TGCGCCAGCAGCTGGGTAGGTTCCGACAGCTACTCCTACGAGCAGTACTTC
len: 17
abundance: NA
v_gene: TRBV5-1
d_gene: NA
j_gene: TRBJ2-7

CDR3aa: CAWSAPGTSGNYEQYF
CDR3nt: TGTGCCTGGAGTGCCCCCGGGACTAGCGGGAACTACGAGCAGTACTTC
len: 16
abundance: NA
v_gene: TRBV30
d_gene: TRBD2
j_gene: TRBJ2-7

CDR3aa: CASSRGVAYGYTF
CDR3nt: TGTGCCAGCAGCCGGGGGGTTGCGTATGGCTACACCTTC
len: 13
abundance: NA
v_gene: TRBV6-5
d_gene: NA
j_gene: TRBJ1-2

CDR3aa: CASSPGLIFTDTQYF
CDR3nt: TGTGCCAGCAGCCCGGGACTAATCTTCACAGATACGCAGTATTTT
len: 15
abundance: NA
v_gene: TRBV6-5
d_gene: TRBD2
j_gene: TRBJ2-3

CDR3aa: CASSSSSGSTDTQYF
CDR3nt: TGCGCCAGCAGCTCATCTAGCGGGAGCACAGATACGCAGTATTTT
len: 15
abundance: NA
v_gene: TRBV5-1
d_gene: TRBD2
j_gene: TRBJ2-3

CDR3aa: CASSLFADTQYF
CDR3nt: TGTGCCAGCAGCCTCTTCGCAGATACGCAGTATTTT
len: 12
abundance: NA
v_gene: TRBV28
d_gene: NA
j_gene: TRBJ2-3

CDR3aa: CASSPRSVGGPYNEQFF
CDR3nt: TGTGCCAGCAGCCCCCGTAGTGTAGGAGGTCCCTACAATGAGCAGTTCTTC
len: 17
abundance: NA
v_gene: TRBV11-2
d_gene: NA
j_gene: TRBJ2-1